One sample yielded the 13 T cell receptor beta chains listed below, sequenced in a study of CD8 T cells in Susac syndrome. RNA in amounts of roughly 0.5 to 1 ug was reverse transcribed with random hexamers. TCRdb used MiXCR to reprocess the immunoSEQ multiplex PCR reads, holding one entry per CDR3 protein. The sample carries 150,000 to 160,000 distinct CDR3 sequences, 95% recorded once. The sequenced sample was CD4+ T cells from PBMCs. These receptor sequences come from a human donor with Susac syndrome.

The V gene is TRBV7-9, the J gene TRBJ2-3, with 9 bases identical to TRBD2. Per germline, CDR1 SEHNR and CDR2 FQNEAQ (reference sequence). Losses at the gene ends were 4 bases for V and 6 bases for J; bases not matched to a gene: 11. This CDR3 contains 16 residues. This chain's CDR3 is CASSSSGGPSGDTQYF. CDR3 nucleotides: TGTGCCAGCAGCTCGAGCGGGGGGCCCTCGGGGGATACGCAGTATTTT.

The count of this clonotype is one. The chain joins TRBV5-1 to TRBJ2-7; TRBD1 or TRBD2 may be the D gene (5 bases each). V gave up 3 bases and J gave up 6 bases, with 16 bases separating them. The CDR3 runs 14 residues. CDR1 and CDR2 (germline): SGHRS, YFSETQ. CDR3 DNA sequence: TGCGCCAGCAGCTCCGGGACCCATGCCTCCGAGCAGTACTTC. Protein product: CASSSGTHASEQYF.

The V call is TRBV7-9, the J call TRBJ1-2; D ambiguous. The V end was cut by 2 bases, the J end by 3 bases, with 7 bases between. The CDR3 loop spans 13 amino acids. CDR1 is SEHNR, CDR2 FQNEAQ, per germline (reference sequence). CDR3 bases: TGTGCCAGCAGCTTATTACAAGACTATGGCTACACCTTC. Protein sequence: CASSLLQDYGYTF.

The V and J genes are TRBV20-1 and TRBJ2-7; 8 nucleotides match TRBD2. This CDR3 is 12 amino acids long. Germline values: CDR1 DFQATT, CDR2 SNEGSKA (reference sequence). The ends lost 1 base at V and 7 bases at J; junction bases unmatched: 3. CDR3 DNA: TGCAGTGCTAGAGTAGCGGGGTTGGAGCAGTACTTC. This gives the protein CSARVAGLEQYF.

The rearrangement links TRBV2 to TRBJ1-1; no clear D gene. Per germline, CDR1 SNHLY and CDR2 FYNNEI. CDR3 length equals 14 residues. V lost 7 bases, J lost 3 bases, and 15 bases lay in between. The CDR3 is CASNPAGSYTEAFF. CDR3 DNA: TGTGCCAGCAATCCCGCGGGGAGCTACACTGAAGCTTTCTTT.

This chain links TRBV15 with TRBJ1-5; the D gene is possibly TRBD1 (5 bases). Germline V gene data show CDR1 as LNHNV and CDR2 as YYDKDF (reference sequence). The CDR3 totals 13 residues. With 3 bases removed from V and 6 bases from J, the gap between germline ends came to 9 bases. CDR3 DNA sequence: TGTGCCACCAGCAGGATGGGGGGTCAGCCCCAGCATTTT. Translated, it gives CATSRMGGQPQHF.

This chain uses TRBV3-1 with TRBJ1-1, with D unresolved. Trimming cost V 5 bases and J 12 bases, with 16 bases left between them. This CDR3 comprises 12 residues. The germline V gene has CDR1 LGHDT and CDR2 YNNKEL (reference sequence). The CDR3 loop is CASSYTDKMTFF. As DNA, the CDR3 is TGTGCCAGCAGCTACACGGATAAGATGACTTTCTTT.

The rearrangement uses TRBV4-2 and TRBJ2-2; D unresolved. The CDR3 sequence is 17 residues long. Germline V CDR1 and CDR2: LGHNA, YNFKEQ. V lost 0 bases, J lost 1 base, and 12 bases lay in between. CDR3 sequence reads: CASSQDDRPVNTGELFF. Here the CDR3 DNA reads TGTGCCAGCAGCCAAGATGATCGGCCAGTGAACACCGGGGAGCTGTTTTTT.

A single count supports this clonotype. The CDR3 is CASSRAGGSPLHF. CDR3 nucleotides: TGTGCCAGCAGTCGGGCCGGGGGATCACCCCTCCACTTT. The V and J genes are TRBV12-3 or TRBV12-4 and TRBJ1-6; TRBD1 might be the D (5 bases). With 5 bases removed from V and 10 bases from J, the gap between germline ends came to 12 bases. The CDR3 totals 13 residues.

The V and J genes are TRBV7-2 and TRBJ2-7; D uncertain. Germline V gives CDR1 SGHTA, CDR2 FQGNSA. The CDR3 totals 13 residues. The V end lost 5 bases, the J end lost 6 bases, and 14 bases lay between the germline ends. CDR3 bases: TGTGCCAGCAGCCCGACACGGGTGGGCGAGCAGTACTTC. This gives the protein CASSPTRVGEQYF.

The rearrangement uses TRBV27 and TRBJ2-1; tentatively, D is TRBD1 (6 bases). Trimming shortened V by 3 bases and J by 1 base, and 10 bases separated the two germline ends. The CDR3 covers 15 residues. From germline, CDR1 is MNHEY and CDR2 SMNVEV (reference sequence). CDR3 protein: CASSFIQGSYNEQFF. The CDR3 DNA follows: TGTGCCAGCAGTTTTATCCAGGGGTCCTACAATGAGCAGTTCTTC.

The gene calls are TRBV7-6 and TRBJ2-3; a weak D match, TRBD2 (6 bases). Germline CDR1 SGHVS, CDR2 FNYEAQ. The CDR3 has 16 amino acids. V was cut by 6 bases and J by 1 base, with 17 bases left in between. CDR3 nucleotides: TGTGCCAGCAGTCAGACCGGGGACTCGCGCACAGATACGCAGTATTTT. Its protein is CASSQTGDSRTDTQYF.

The chain is built from TRBV29-1 and TRBJ2-5, with a possible D match to TRBD2 (6 bases). V was pared by 4 bases and J by 5 bases, with 14 bases between. Germline V gives CDR1 SQVTM, CDR2 ANQGSEA. This CDR3 is 13 amino acids long. Here the CDR3 DNA reads TGCAGCGTTGGGTGGACTACTCTGGAGACCCAGTACTTC. This translates into CSVGWTTLETQYF.